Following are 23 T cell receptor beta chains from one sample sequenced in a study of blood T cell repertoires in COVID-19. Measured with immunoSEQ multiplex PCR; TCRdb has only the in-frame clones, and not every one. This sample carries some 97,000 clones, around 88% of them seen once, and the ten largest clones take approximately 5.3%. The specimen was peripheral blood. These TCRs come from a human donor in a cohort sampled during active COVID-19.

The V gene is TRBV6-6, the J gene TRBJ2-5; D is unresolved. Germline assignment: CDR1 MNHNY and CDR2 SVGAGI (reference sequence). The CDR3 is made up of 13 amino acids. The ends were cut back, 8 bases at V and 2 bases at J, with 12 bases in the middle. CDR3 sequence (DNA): TGTGCCAGCCCCTGGCTTGGTCAAGAGACCCAGTACTTC. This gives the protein CASPWLGQETQYF.

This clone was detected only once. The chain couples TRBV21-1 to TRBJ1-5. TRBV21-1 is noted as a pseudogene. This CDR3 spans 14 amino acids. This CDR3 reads CASSNGGRDQPQHF. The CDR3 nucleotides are TGTGCCAGCAGCAATGGCGGTCGCGATCAGCCCCAGCATTTT.

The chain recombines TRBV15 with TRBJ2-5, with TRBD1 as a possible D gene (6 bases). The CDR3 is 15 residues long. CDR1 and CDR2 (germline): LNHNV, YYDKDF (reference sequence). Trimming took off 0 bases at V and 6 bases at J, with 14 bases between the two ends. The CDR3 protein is CATSRDLTQGQTQYF. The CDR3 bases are TGTGCCACCAGCAGAGATCTTACTCAGGGGCAGACCCAGTACTTC.

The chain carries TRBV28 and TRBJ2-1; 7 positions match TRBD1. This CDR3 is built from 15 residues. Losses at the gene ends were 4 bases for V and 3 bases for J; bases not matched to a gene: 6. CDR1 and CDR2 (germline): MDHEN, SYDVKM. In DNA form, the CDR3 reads TGTGCCAGCAGTTCCACAGGGGTGGGCTACAATGAGCAGTTCTTC. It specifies CASSSTGVGYNEQFF.

The CDR3 DNA reads as TGTGCCAGCCAGCCCCACGGGACTAGCGTGTCCTACGAGCAGTACTTC. Protein product: CASQPHGTSVSYEQYF. V is TRBV19 and J is TRBJ2-7; 10 bases align to TRBD2. Per the germline V gene, CDR1 is LNHDA and CDR2 is SQIVND (reference sequence). V trimming: 9 bases; J trimming: 1 base; junction bases outside the gene matches: 12. This CDR3 region has 16 residues.

The CDR3 reads CASSLGRSSYEQYF. In DNA form, the CDR3 reads TGTGCCAGCAGCCTGGGACGGAGCTCCTACGAGCAGTACTTC. V and J are TRBV5-6 and TRBJ2-7; D assignment may be TRBD1 or TRBD2 (5 bases each). The V end lost 4 bases, the J end lost 0 bases, and 11 bases lay between the germline ends. Germline V CDR1 and CDR2: SGHDT, YYEEEE. This CDR3 has 14 amino acids.

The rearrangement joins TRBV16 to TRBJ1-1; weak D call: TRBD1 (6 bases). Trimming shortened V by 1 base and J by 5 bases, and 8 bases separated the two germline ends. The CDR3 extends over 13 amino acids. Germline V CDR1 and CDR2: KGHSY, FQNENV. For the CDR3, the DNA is TGTGCCAGCAGCCAATTGCAGGGGACTGAAGCTTTCTTT. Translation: CASSQLQGTEAFF.

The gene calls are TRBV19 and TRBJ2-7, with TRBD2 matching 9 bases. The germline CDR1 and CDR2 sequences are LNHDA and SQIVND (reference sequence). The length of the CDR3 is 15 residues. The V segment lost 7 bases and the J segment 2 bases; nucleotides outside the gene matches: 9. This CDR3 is CASTDGAGGTYEQYF. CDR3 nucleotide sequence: TGTGCCAGTACTGACGGGGCGGGAGGGACCTACGAGCAGTACTTC.

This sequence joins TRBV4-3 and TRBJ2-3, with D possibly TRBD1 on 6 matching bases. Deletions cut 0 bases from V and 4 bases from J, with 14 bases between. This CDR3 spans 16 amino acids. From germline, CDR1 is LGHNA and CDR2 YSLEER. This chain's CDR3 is CASSQEGTGRADTQYF. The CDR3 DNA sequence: TGCGCCAGCAGCCAAGAAGGCACAGGGCGCGCAGATACGCAGTATTTT.

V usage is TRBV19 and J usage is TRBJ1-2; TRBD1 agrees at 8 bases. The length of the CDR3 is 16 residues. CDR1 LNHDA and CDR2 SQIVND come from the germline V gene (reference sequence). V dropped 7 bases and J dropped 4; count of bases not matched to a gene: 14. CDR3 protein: CASNVLRDRGGYGYTF. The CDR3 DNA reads TGTGCCAGTAACGTTCTTCGTGACAGGGGAGGCTATGGCTACACCTTC. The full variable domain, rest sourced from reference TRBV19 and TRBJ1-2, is DGGITQSPKYLFRKEGQNVTLSCEQNLNHDAMYWYRQDPGQGLRLIYYSQIVNDFQKGDIAEGYSVSREKKESFPLTVTSAQKNPTAFYLCASNVLRDRGGYGYTFGSGTRLTVV.

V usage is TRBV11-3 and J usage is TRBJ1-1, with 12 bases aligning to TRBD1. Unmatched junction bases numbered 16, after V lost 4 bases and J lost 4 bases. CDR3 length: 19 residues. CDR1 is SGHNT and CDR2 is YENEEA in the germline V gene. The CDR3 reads CASSSFLIPGQGACTEAFF. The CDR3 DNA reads TGTGCCAGCAGCTCTTTTTTAATCCCGGGACAGGGGGCATGCACTGAAGCTTTCTTT. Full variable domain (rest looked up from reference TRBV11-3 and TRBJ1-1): EAGVVQSPRYKIIEKKQPVAFWCNPISGHNTLYWYLQNLGQGPELLIRYENEEAVDDSQLPKDRFSAERLKGVDSTLKIQPAELGDSAVYLCASSSFLIPGQGACTEAFFGQGTRLTVV.

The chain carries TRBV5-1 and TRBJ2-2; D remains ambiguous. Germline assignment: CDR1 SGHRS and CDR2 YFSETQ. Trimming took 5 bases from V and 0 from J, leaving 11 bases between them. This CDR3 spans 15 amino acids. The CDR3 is CASRLSQANTGELFF. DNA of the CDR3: TGCGCCAGCAGACTTAGTCAGGCGAACACCGGGGAGCTGTTTTTT.

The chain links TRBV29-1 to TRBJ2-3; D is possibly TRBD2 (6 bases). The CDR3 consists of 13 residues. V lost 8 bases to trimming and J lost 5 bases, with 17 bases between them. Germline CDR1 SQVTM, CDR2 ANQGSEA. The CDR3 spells CSTSDVGGDTQYF. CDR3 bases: TGCAGCACATCGGACGTGGGGGGAGATACGCAGTATTTT.

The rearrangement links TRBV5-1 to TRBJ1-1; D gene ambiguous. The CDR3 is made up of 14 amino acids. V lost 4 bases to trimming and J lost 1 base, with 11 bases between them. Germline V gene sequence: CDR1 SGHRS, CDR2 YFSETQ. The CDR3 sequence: CASSQAGQNTEAFF. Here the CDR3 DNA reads TGCGCCAGCAGCCAAGCGGGCCAGAACACTGAAGCTTTCTTT.

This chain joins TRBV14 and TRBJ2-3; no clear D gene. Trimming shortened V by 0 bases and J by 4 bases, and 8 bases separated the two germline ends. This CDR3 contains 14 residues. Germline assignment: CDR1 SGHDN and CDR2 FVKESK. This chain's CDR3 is CASSQDLGPDTQYF. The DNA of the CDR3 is TGTGCCAGCAGCCAAGACCTTGGCCCAGATACGCAGTATTTT.

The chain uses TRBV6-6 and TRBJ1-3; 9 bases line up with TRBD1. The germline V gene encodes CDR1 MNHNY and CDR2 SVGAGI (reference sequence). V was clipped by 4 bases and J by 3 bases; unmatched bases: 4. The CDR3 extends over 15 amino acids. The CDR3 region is CASSWTGEGGNTIYF. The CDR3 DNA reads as TGTGCCAGCAGTTGGACAGGGGAGGGTGGAAACACCATATATTTT.

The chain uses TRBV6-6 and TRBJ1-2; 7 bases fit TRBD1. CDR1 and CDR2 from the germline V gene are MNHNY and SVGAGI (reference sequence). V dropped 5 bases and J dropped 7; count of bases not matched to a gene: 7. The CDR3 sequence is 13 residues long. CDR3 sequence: CASSRQGMGGYTF. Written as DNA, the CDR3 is TGTGCCAGCAGTCGACAGGGCATGGGTGGCTACACCTTC.

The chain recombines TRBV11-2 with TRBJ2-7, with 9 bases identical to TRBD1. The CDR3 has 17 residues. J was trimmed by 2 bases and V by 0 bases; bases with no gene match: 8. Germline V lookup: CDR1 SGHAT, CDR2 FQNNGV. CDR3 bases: TGTGCCAGCAGCTTAGATAGCTTGGACAGGGGAACCTACGAGCAGTACTTC. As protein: CASSLDSLDRGTYEQYF.

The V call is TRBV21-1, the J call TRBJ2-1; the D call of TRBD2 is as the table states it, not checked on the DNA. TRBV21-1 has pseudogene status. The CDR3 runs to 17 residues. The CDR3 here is CASSTQRLAGAYNEQFF. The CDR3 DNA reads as TGTGCCAGCAGCACTCAGCGACTAGCGGGAGCCTACAATGAGCAGTTCTTC.

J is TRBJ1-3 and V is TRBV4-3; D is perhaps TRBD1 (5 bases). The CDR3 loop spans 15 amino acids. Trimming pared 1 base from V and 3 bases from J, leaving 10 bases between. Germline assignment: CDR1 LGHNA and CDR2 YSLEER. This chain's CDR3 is CASSQGGTRGNTIYF. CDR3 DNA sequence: TGCGCCAGCAGCCAAGGGGGCACGCGTGGAAACACCATATATTTT.

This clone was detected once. In DNA form, the CDR3 reads TGTGCCAGCAGCTTAGGACAGGGAAGGATCTACAATGAGCAGTTCTTC. This encodes CASSLGQGRIYNEQFF. This sequence joins TRBV13 and TRBJ2-1, with D possibly TRBD1 on 6 matching bases. This CDR3 is built from 16 residues. Looked up from germline, CDR1 is PRHDT and CDR2 is FYEKMQ (reference sequence). Deletions cut 0 bases from V and 3 bases from J, with 12 bases between.

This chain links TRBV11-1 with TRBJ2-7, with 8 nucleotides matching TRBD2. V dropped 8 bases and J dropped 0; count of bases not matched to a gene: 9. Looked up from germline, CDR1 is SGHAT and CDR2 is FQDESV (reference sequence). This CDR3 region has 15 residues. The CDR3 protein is CASQSPGGPSYEQYF. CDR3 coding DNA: TGTGCCAGCCAAAGTCCGGGAGGGCCCTCCTACGAGCAGTACTTC.

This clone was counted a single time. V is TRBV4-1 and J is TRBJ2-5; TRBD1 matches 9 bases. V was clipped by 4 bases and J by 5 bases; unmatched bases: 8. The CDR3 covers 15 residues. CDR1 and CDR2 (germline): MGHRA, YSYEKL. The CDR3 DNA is TGCGCCAGCAGCCCCGGGACAGGGTGGTTGGAGACCCAGTACTTC. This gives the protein CASSPGTGWLETQYF.